Listed below are T cell receptor beta chains from one sample, sequenced in a study of identical twins. TCRdb fed the 5' RACE reads into MiXCR, producing one record per CDR3 protein. In the table there are roughly 1,500,000 distinct CDR3 sequences, about 31% of which are singletons. Sequencing was performed on cord blood. The source of these receptors is a newborn girl in good health. CDR3s include the opening cysteine and the closing phenylalanine or tryptophan. The D gene is left open where the match is weak. Some rows mark clone size as missing; the rest say once, few, many or name a class of expanded clone.

D gene	V gene	clone size	J gene	CDR3 DNA	CDR3 protein
NA	TRBV28	NA	TRBJ1-5	TGTGCCAGCAGTTTAGAGACGGGGGAGACCCAGCCCCAGCATTTT	CASSLETGETQPQHF
TRBD2	TRBV5-5	few	TRBJ2-7	TGTGCCAGCATCCTCAGCGGGGGGGAGGGCTACGAGCAGTACTTC	CASILSGGEGYEQYF
NA	TRBV20-1	NA	TRBJ2-3	TGCAGTGCTAGAGACGCGCTCATACACACAGATACGCAGTATTTT	CSARDALIHTDTQYF
NA	TRBV28	few	TRBJ1-6	TGTGCCAGCAGTTTTGTGTTGGTTAATTCACCCCTCCACTTT	CASSFVLVNSPLHF
TRBD2	TRBV12-3/TRBV12-4	few	TRBJ2-3	TGTGCCAGCAGCCCGGGACTAGGCGTCACAGATACGCAGTATTTT	CASSPGLGVTDTQYF
NA	TRBV28	few	TRBJ2-3	TGTGCCAGCGGGCTAGCGTTGGGGGCAGATACGCAGTATTTT	CASGLALGADTQYF
TRBD2	TRBV4-1	NA	TRBJ2-3	TGCGCCAGCAGCCACATAAAGACCGGGACTAGCAGGAGCACAGATACGCAGTATTTT	CASSHIKTGTSRSTDTQYF
TRBD2	TRBV10-3	many	TRBJ2-5	TGTGCCATCAGTGGGACTAGAGAGACCCAGTACTTC	CAISGTRETQYF
TRBD1	TRBV12-3/TRBV12-4	many	TRBJ2-7	TGTGCCAGCAGTTTAGGGGGACAGGGAGGCTTCTACGAGCAGTACTTC	CASSLGGQGGFYEQYF
TRBD1	TRBV28	NA	TRBJ2-1	TGTGCCAGCGGTTCTCATAGACAGGGGGCGCGAATAATAACTAATGAGCAGTTCTTC	CASGSHRQGARIITNEQFF
NA	TRBV4-2	NA	TRBJ1-6	TGTGCCAGCAGCCAAGAAGGCAGTTCATTTGGTTCACCCCTCCACTTT	CASSQEGSSFGSPLHF
NA	TRBV21-1	NA	TRBJ1-2	TGTGCCAGCAGCAAAGGGGGACTGTGCTATGGCTACACCTTC	CASSKGGLCYGYTF
NA	TRBV20-1	NA	TRBJ2-3	TGCAGTGCTAGGGACGGGAGCGGCACAGATACGCAGTATTTT	CSARDGSGTDTQYF
NA	TRBV12-3/TRBV12-4	NA	TRBJ1-4	TGTGCCAGCAGGCAGGGATTTGATGAAAAACTGTTTTTT	CASRQGFDEKLFF
NA	TRBV7-9	NA	TRBJ1-1	TGTGCCAGCAGCTCCACTCTTGGGGACACTGAAGCTTTCTTT	CASSSTLGDTEAFF
NA	TRBV2	NA	TRBJ1-2	TGTGCCAGCAGGGGATGGGGGGGCTATGGCTACACCTTC	CASRGWGGYGYTF
NA	TRBV25-1	NA	TRBJ1-6	TGTGCCAGCAGTGAATATAGGGTTGGGTCACCCCTCCACTTT	CASSEYRVGSPLHF
TRBD1	TRBV20-1	NA	TRBJ2-1	TGCAGTGCACCGGGACAGGGGGCAAATGAGCAGTTCTTC	CSAPGQGANEQFF
NA	TRBV7-9	NA	TRBJ2-1	TGTGCCAGCAGCTCACCAGCCGGCTGGTTCTCCTACGATGAGCAGTTCTTC	CASSSPAGWFSYDEQFF
NA	TRBV28	NA	TRBJ2-7	TGTGCCAGCAGCCCGGACTCAAACTACGAGCAGTACTTC	CASSPDSNYEQYF
NA	TRBV2	NA	TRBJ2-5	TGTGCCAGCAGTGACACTGTGGAGACCCAGTACTTC	CASSDTVETQYF
NA	TRBV29-1	few	TRBJ2-7	TGCAGCGCCGAGATTCTCGGCTCCTACGAGCAGTACTTC	CSAEILGSYEQYF
NA	TRBV29-1	NA	TRBJ1-2	TGCAGCATCCGAGAGGGGAACTATGGCTACACCTTC	CSIREGNYGYTF
NA	TRBV11-2	NA	TRBJ2-2	TGTGCCAGCAGCCTACGAGATCTAGTGAACACCGGGGAGCTGTTTTTT	CASSLRDLVNTGELFF
NA	TRBV6-1	few	TRBJ2-5	TGTGCCAGCAGTGAAGCTCCGGGACACCAAGAGACCCAGTACTTC	CASSEAPGHQETQYF
NA	TRBV15	NA	TRBJ1-2	TGTGCCACCAGCAGTACCTTGTTGGGAACTTATGGCTACACCTTC	CATSSTLLGTYGYTF
TRBD1	TRBV11-1	NA	TRBJ2-1	TGTGCCAGCAGCTACCGGGACAGGGGATATGAGCAGTTCTTC	CASSYRDRGYEQFF
NA	TRBV6-1	few	TRBJ2-7	TGTGCCAGCAGTGATTTCTTGGAGGAGCAGTACTTC	CASSDFLEEQYF
TRBD1	TRBV20-1	once	TRBJ2-7	TGCAGTGCTCCGGGACAGATCAGCCGGGGTAATGAGCAGTACTTC	CSAPGQISRGNEQYF
NA	TRBV7-8	NA	TRBJ2-3	TGTGCCAGCGCCCAGCCGGGGCTCACAGATACGCAGTATTTT	CASAQPGLTDTQYF
TRBD2	TRBV12-3/TRBV12-4	few	TRBJ2-7	TGTGCCAGCAGTCAAGGACTAGCGGGAACCAATGAGCAGTACTTC	CASSQGLAGTNEQYF
NA	TRBV14	few	TRBJ1-2	TGTGCCAGCAGCCAAGTACAGGGTGGCTACACCTTC	CASSQVQGGYTF
TRBD2	TRBV7-9	few	TRBJ2-1	TGTGCCAGCAGCACTAGCGGGAGGGCCGACAATGAGCAGTTCTTC	CASSTSGRADNEQFF
NA	TRBV3-1	NA	TRBJ1-2	TGTGCCAGCAGCCAAGACGGGACGGCCATCTATGGCTACACCTTC	CASSQDGTAIYGYTF
NA	TRBV11-2	NA	TRBJ1-5	TGTGCCAGCAGCTTTCAATCACGTCAGCCCCAGCATTTT	CASSFQSRQPQHF
TRBD2	TRBV6-1	NA	TRBJ2-3	TGTGCCAGCACCGGGACTAGCGCCACAGATACGCAGTATTTT	CASTGTSATDTQYF
NA	TRBV10-3	NA	TRBJ2-7	TGTGCCATCAGCTTTAGGTCCTACGAGCAGTACTTC	CAISFRSYEQYF
NA	TRBV28	NA	TRBJ2-4	TGTGCCAGCAGGTCCCTCAGGGAAGCCAAAAACATTCAGTACTTC	CASRSLREAKNIQYF
NA	TRBV27	NA	TRBJ2-1	TGTGCCAGCAGCGTTCCTACCCGGGACACCCTCTACAATGAGCAGTTCTTC	CASSVPTRDTLYNEQFF
NA	TRBV7-2	NA	TRBJ2-5	TGTGCCAGCAGCTTAAGTCCCGGGACCCAGTACTTC	CASSLSPGTQYF
TRBD2	TRBV20-1	once	TRBJ2-5	TGCAGTGCGTATGGGGGAGGGCCCTCAGAGACCCAGTACTTC	CSAYGGGPSETQYF
NA	TRBV4-1	few	TRBJ2-3	TGCGCCAGCAGTCAAAAGAGCGCCGGGCCATACACAGATACGCAGTATTTT	CASSQKSAGPYTDTQYF
TRBD2	TRBV20-1	NA	TRBJ2-7	TGCAGTGCACTAGCGTCAGGTAGCTCCTACGAGCAGTACTTC	CSALASGSSYEQYF
NA	TRBV10-3	NA	TRBJ2-1	TGTGCCATCGGTGACTCCGCTGCCGAGCAGTTCTTC	CAIGDSAAEQFF